This T cell receptor beta chain was captured in a study of T cells in women clearing cervical HPV infection. Dot-blot hybridization genotyped cervical HPV amplified with MY09/MY11 PCR. V lost 6 bases to trimming and J lost 2 bases, with 14 bases between them. This CDR3 spans 14 amino acids. CDR1 SNHLY and CDR2 FYNNEI come from the germline V gene. The data were produced by immunoSEQ multiplex PCR, yet TCRdb's version contains in-frame clones alone and is incomplete. The specimen's table records about 35,000 clones. A remark on this clone: As yet, its antigen is unknown. The observed sequence ends 3 residues before the CDR3 terminus, with the missing tail filled in from the germline J gene.

General study findings and limits: CIN3+ cases had significantly higher TCR richness than controls; evenness did not differ. TRBV6-7 relative abundance averaged about 0.11% in cases and approximately 0.15% in controls.

The J gene is TRBJ2-7, the V gene TRBV2, with D unresolved. The sequence was obtained from a woman between 18 and 70 years old with a cervical HPV16 infection that either progressed to CIN3+ or cleared (not recorded which). The sequencing sample was made of blood buffy coat. CDR3 bases read: TGTGCCAGCAGCCTACAGAGTCCGACCTACGAG. Amino acids: CASSLQSPTYE. The CDR3, in full, reads CASSLQSPTYEQYF.